Presented here are 28 T cell receptor beta chains from one specimen sequenced in a study of blood T cell repertoires in COVID-19. TCRdb's copy holds only in-frame clones and misses some; the assay was immunoSEQ multiplex PCR. The repertoire holds over 300,000 clones, with over 75% as singletons. Input material: PBMCs or T cells enriched from blood (not recorded which). The source is a woman aged 25 to 45 with acute COVID-19.

This clone showed up just once. The chain links TRBV9 to TRBJ2-1; D possibly corresponds to TRBD2 (6 bases). The CDR3 covers 14 residues. Deletions cut 0 bases from V and 9 bases from J, with 13 bases between. Germline V lookup: CDR1 SGDLS, CDR2 YYNGEE. CDR3 nucleotide sequence: TGTGCCAGCAGCGTAGTGGTGCGGGGAAGTGAGCAGTTCTTC. Residues: CASSVVVRGSEQFF.

The chain links TRBV13 to TRBJ1-1; tentatively, D is TRBD1 (5 bases). This CDR3 has 12 residues. Germline V gene sequence: CDR1 PRHDT, CDR2 FYEKMQ (reference sequence). Deletions cut 3 bases from V and 6 bases from J, with 8 bases between. This CDR3 is CASSFGGAEAFF. CDR3 DNA: TGTGCCAGCAGCTTCGGGGGGGCTGAAGCTTTCTTT.

This clone was seen a handful of times. The chain is built from TRBV7-3 and TRBJ2-1, with TRBD2 matching 9 bases. Germline-derived CDR1 and CDR2 are SGHTA and FQGTGA. Trimming cost V 5 bases and J 4 bases; bases outside gene matches: 6. This CDR3 is built from 15 residues. The CDR3 region has the DNA TGTGCCAGCAGCCCCGAGCGGGGGGCTTACAATGAGCAGTTCTTC. As protein: CASSPERGAYNEQFF.

The chain has TRBV4-1 and TRBJ1-1; D is possibly TRBD1 (5 bases). CDR3 size: 15 residues. The germline V and J ends were trimmed by 0 bases and 6 bases, with 14 bases remaining between them. CDR1 and CDR2 (germline): MGHRA, YSYEKL. The DNA of the CDR3 is TGCGCCAGCAGCCAAGAAGGACACCCCTCCTCTGAAGCTTTCTTT. It translates to CASSQEGHPSSEAFF.

The V and J genes are TRBV10-2 and TRBJ1-5; TRBD1 agrees at 7 bases. J gave up 2 bases and V 8 bases, and 3 bases lay outside the gene matches. CDR1 is WSHSY and CDR2 is SAAADI in the germline V gene. The CDR3 totals 13 residues. The CDR3 region is CASGTGGNQPQHF. The CDR3, as DNA: TGCGCCAGCGGAACAGGGGGCAATCAGCCCCAGCATTTT.

The chain links TRBV2 to TRBJ1-2; 8 nucleotides line up with TRBD1. Germline CDR1 is SNHLY and CDR2 is FYNNEI. V shed 8 bases and J 2 bases; nucleotides not matched to a gene: 13. The CDR3 consists of 16 residues. The DNA for the CDR3 is TGTGCCAGCCGAGTCCGGACAGGGAGAGGAAACTATGGCTACACCTTC. Translation gives CASRVRTGRGNYGYTF.

For the CDR3, the DNA is TGTGCCAGCAGACAACAGGGTAGCAGACTGTTTTTT. It codes for CASRQQGSRLFF. The genes are TRBV6-5 and TRBJ1-4, with a tentative D call TRBD1 (6 bases). The germline CDR1 and CDR2 sequences are MNHEY and SVGAGI. This CDR3 comprises 12 residues. Trimming removed 6 bases from V and 13 bases from J, with 15 bases in between.

The chain is built from TRBV30 and TRBJ1-4; TRBD1 matches 8 bases. The trim removed 0 bases at V and 8 bases at J, leaving 5 bases unmatched. CDR1 is GTSNPN and CDR2 is SVGIG in the germline V gene (reference sequence). The CDR3 has 14 residues. This chain's CDR3 is CAWSVPQGEEKLFF. Here the CDR3 DNA reads TGTGCCTGGAGTGTTCCACAGGGGGAAGAAAAACTGTTTTTT.

The chain links TRBV19 to TRBJ1-1, with 7 bases lining up with TRBD1. CDR3 length: 14 amino acids. J was trimmed by 4 bases and V by 5 bases; bases with no gene match: 7. CDR1 is LNHDA and CDR2 is SQIVND in the germline V gene (reference sequence). This chain's CDR3 is CASSWTGAGTEAFF. CDR3 bases: TGTGCCAGTAGTTGGACAGGTGCGGGCACTGAAGCTTTCTTT.

This clone has only one observation. The chain has TRBV10-2 and TRBJ1-1, with TRBD1 matching 7 bases. Per the germline V gene, CDR1 is WSHSY and CDR2 is SAAADI. The CDR3 length is 15 residues. Trimming at V came to 6 bases and at J to 0 bases, leaving 7 bases not matched to a gene. The CDR3 DNA reads TGCGCCAGCAGCTTGGGACAGATCATGAACACTGAAGCTTTCTTT. Protein product: CASSLGQIMNTEAFF.

The chain recombines TRBV7-2 with TRBJ1-2, with D possibly being TRBD1 (5 bases). The germline gives CDR1 SGHTA, CDR2 FQGNSA. There are 15 residues in the CDR3. V lost 1 base and J lost 7, with 16 bases in between. As DNA, the CDR3 is TGTGCCAGCAGCTTAGTCAGGGCACCTCAGGGTGGCTACACCTTC. It encodes CASSLVRAPQGGYTF.

CDR3 nucleotide sequence: TGCAGCGTTCCGGGTTCTGCGAACACCGGGGAGCTGTTTTTT. Its protein is CSVPGSANTGELFF. This chain uses TRBV29-1 with TRBJ2-2, with D hard to call. The length of the CDR3 is 14 residues. The V end was cut by 5 bases, the J end by 0 bases, with 10 bases between. The germline V gene has CDR1 SQVTM and CDR2 ANQGSEA.

The chain has TRBV7-9 and TRBJ1-1; tentatively, D is TRBD1 (5 bases). Germline loops: CDR1 SEHNR, CDR2 FQNEAQ (reference sequence). V was cut by 5 bases and J by 4 bases, with 14 bases left in between. The CDR3 loop spans 14 amino acids. The CDR3 DNA reads as TGTGCCAGCAGCCGCGGGGGACCTCTCACTGAAGCTTTCTTT. This gives the protein CASSRGGPLTEAFF.

The gene calls are TRBV7-2 and TRBJ1-1; TRBD1 matches 10 bases. CDR3 size: 15 residues. Germline lookup yields CDR1 SGHTA and CDR2 FQGNSA. The ends lost 5 bases at V and 3 bases at J; junction bases unmatched: 6. CDR3 residues: CASSHRQGAYTEAFF. As DNA, the CDR3 is TGTGCCAGCAGCCATAGACAGGGGGCGTACACTGAAGCTTTCTTT.

The chain joins TRBV19 to TRBJ1-5; 8 nucleotides match TRBD1. The CDR3 extends over 17 amino acids. Germline V gives CDR1 LNHDA, CDR2 SQIVND (reference sequence). The V and J ends lost 2 bases and 1 base, in that order; junction bases with no gene match: 7. The CDR3 DNA reads TGTGCCAGTAGTATAAATGACAGGGGAGTAAGCAATCAGCCCCAGCATTTT. Translated: CASSINDRGVSNQPQHF.

This sequence joins TRBV19 and TRBJ2-1; no firm D call. Germline values: CDR1 LNHDA, CDR2 SQIVND (reference sequence). The ends were cut back, 6 bases at V and 0 bases at J, with 9 bases in the middle. The length of the CDR3 is 14 residues. CDR3 protein: CASSVASSYNEQFF. CDR3 bases: TGTGCCAGTAGCGTGGCCAGCTCCTACAATGAGCAGTTCTTC.

This clone was observed a few times. Other DNA sequences from this sample encode an identical CDR3 as well. This chain uses TRBV3-1 (or the pseudogene TRBV3-2) with TRBJ1-6; D remains unclear. The CDR3 consists of 15 residues. The germline V gene encodes CDR1 LGHDT and CDR2 YNNKEL (reference sequence). V was clipped by 0 bases and J by 7 bases, with 10 bases between them. The CDR3, as DNA: TGTGCCAGCAGCCAAGAAGCCCGAGGGAATTCACCCCTCCACTTT. Translated, it gives CASSQEARGNSPLHF.

The chain employs TRBV7-3 and TRBJ2-7, with TRBD2 matching 11 bases. The junction had 3 bases not matched to a gene; V was cut back by 2 bases and J by 3 bases. This CDR3 is built from 15 residues. Germline loops: CDR1 SGHTA, CDR2 FQGTGA. CDR3 sequence: CASSLLAGGSYEQYF. Written as DNA, the CDR3 is TGTGCCAGCAGCTTACTAGCGGGGGGTAGCTACGAGCAGTACTTC. The whole variable domain, filled in from reference TRBV7-3 and TRBJ2-7, reads GAGVSQTPSNKVTEKGKYVELRCDPISGHTALYWYRQSLGQGPEFLIYFQGTGAADDSGLPNDRFFAVRPEGSVSTLKIQRTERGDSAVYLCASSLLAGGSYEQYFGPGTRLTVT.

The rearrangement links TRBV12-5 to TRBJ1-3; weak D call: TRBD1 (5 bases). The CDR3 spans 14 residues. V gave up 5 bases and J gave up 2 bases, with 10 bases separating them. Germline lookup yields CDR1 LGHNT and CDR2 FRNRAP. The CDR3 loop is CASGTGSAGNTIYF. CDR3 bases: TGTGCTAGTGGTACAGGTTCTGCTGGAAACACCATATATTTT.

V usage is TRBV27 and J usage is TRBJ1-5; D unclear. V lost 1 base and J 5 bases, leaving 15 bases between the germline ends. Germline values: CDR1 MNHEY, CDR2 SMNVEV (reference sequence). The CDR3 spans 16 residues. CDR3 DNA sequence: TGTGCCAGCAGTTTATATCCACGAGGGAAAGATCAGCCCCAGCATTTT. Translation gives CASSLYPRGKDQPQHF.

This chain links TRBV3-1 (or the pseudogene TRBV3-2) with TRBJ2-7, with TRBD1 identical over 8 bases. The junction had 10 bases not matched to a gene; V was cut back by 5 bases and J by 4 bases. CDR1 and CDR2 from the germline V gene are LGHDT and YNNKEL (reference sequence). The CDR3 is made up of 15 amino acids. The CDR3 here is CASSYQRDRGYEQYF. The CDR3 region has the DNA TGTGCCAGCAGCTACCAGCGAGACAGGGGTTACGAGCAGTACTTC.

The chain joins TRBV5-1 to TRBJ2-2; D might be TRBD1 (6 bases). V was cut by 4 bases and J by 3 bases, with 22 bases left in between. The CDR3 covers 18 residues. Germline V gene data show CDR1 as SGHRS and CDR2 as YFSETQ. DNA of the CDR3: TGCGCCAGCAGCCCGTCGTTTTGGGGGCAGGGGTACACCGGGGAGCTGTTTTTT. Translation gives CASSPSFWGQGYTGELFF.

V is TRBV4-1 and J is TRBJ1-5, with D maybe TRBD1 (5 bases). CDR1 and CDR2 from the germline V gene are MGHRA and YSYEKL. The CDR3 loop spans 14 amino acids. V gave up 3 bases and J gave up 3 bases, with 9 bases separating them. In DNA, the CDR3 is TGCGCCAGCAGCCATGGGGGGTTCAATCAGCCCCAGCATTTT. Encoded protein: CASSHGGFNQPQHF.

The chain has TRBV7-3 and TRBJ2-6; tentative D call: TRBD1 (6 bases). Deletions cut 5 bases from V and 4 bases from J, with 12 bases between. The CDR3 contains 15 residues. Germline V gene lookup returns CDR1 SGHTA and CDR2 FQGTGA. CDR3 in amino acids: CASSIQGSGANVLTF. The CDR3 nucleotides read TGTGCCAGCAGCATCCAGGGGAGCGGGGCCAACGTCCTGACTTTC. The entire variable domain, with the rest obtained from reference TRBV7-3 and TRBJ2-6, is as follows: GAGVSQTPSNKVTEKGKYVELRCDPISGHTALYWYRQSLGQGPEFLIYFQGTGAADDSGLPNDRFFAVRPEGSVSTLKIQRTERGDSAVYLCASSIQGSGANVLTFGAGSRLTVL.

The table lists this clone with a count of one. V gene TRBV4-1 combines with J gene TRBJ1-2; the match to TRBD1 covers 9 bases. This CDR3 has 14 residues. With V trimmed by 4 bases and J by 8 bases, 8 bases remained unmatched. Germline values: CDR1 MGHRA, CDR2 YSYEKL. The CDR3: CASSPTGGAGGYTF. The CDR3 nucleotides read TGCGCCAGCAGCCCCACAGGGGGCGCTGGGGGCTACACCTTC.

The chain has TRBV7-2 and TRBJ2-5; 8 nucleotides align to TRBD2. Germline V gene data show CDR1 as SGHTA and CDR2 as FQGNSA. J was trimmed by 4 bases and V by 5 bases; bases with no gene match: 12. The CDR3 runs to 16 residues. The CDR3 DNA follows: TGTGCCAGCAGCGTACTTGGACTAGCTATTCCAGAGACCCAGTACTTC. This codes for CASSVLGLAIPETQYF.

The J gene is TRBJ1-6, the V gene TRBV15; D is ambiguous. Germline assignment: CDR1 LNHNV and CDR2 YYDKDF (reference sequence). This CDR3 spans 16 amino acids. V was trimmed by 0 bases and J by 4 bases, leaving 10 bases between them. The CDR3, as DNA: TGTGCCACCAGCAGAGATCCGAGGACTTATAATTCACCCCTCCACTTT. Translated: CATSRDPRTYNSPLHF.

CDR3: CASSIADRVGTEAFF. The CDR3 region has the DNA TGCGCCAGCAGCATCGCCGACAGGGTGGGTACTGAAGCTTTCTTT. This sequence joins TRBV5-1 and TRBJ1-1, with 7 bases aligning to TRBD1. The V and J ends lost 4 bases and 5 bases, in that order; junction bases with no gene match: 11. The CDR3 extends over 15 amino acids. Germline V gives CDR1 SGHRS, CDR2 YFSETQ. Full variable domain (rest looked up from reference TRBV5-1 and TRBJ1-1): KAGVTQTPRYLIKTRGQQVTLSCSPISGHRSVSWYQQTPGQGLQFLFEYFSETQRNKGNFPGRFSGRQFSNSRSEMNVSTLELGDSALYLCASSIADRVGTEAFFGQGTRLTVV.